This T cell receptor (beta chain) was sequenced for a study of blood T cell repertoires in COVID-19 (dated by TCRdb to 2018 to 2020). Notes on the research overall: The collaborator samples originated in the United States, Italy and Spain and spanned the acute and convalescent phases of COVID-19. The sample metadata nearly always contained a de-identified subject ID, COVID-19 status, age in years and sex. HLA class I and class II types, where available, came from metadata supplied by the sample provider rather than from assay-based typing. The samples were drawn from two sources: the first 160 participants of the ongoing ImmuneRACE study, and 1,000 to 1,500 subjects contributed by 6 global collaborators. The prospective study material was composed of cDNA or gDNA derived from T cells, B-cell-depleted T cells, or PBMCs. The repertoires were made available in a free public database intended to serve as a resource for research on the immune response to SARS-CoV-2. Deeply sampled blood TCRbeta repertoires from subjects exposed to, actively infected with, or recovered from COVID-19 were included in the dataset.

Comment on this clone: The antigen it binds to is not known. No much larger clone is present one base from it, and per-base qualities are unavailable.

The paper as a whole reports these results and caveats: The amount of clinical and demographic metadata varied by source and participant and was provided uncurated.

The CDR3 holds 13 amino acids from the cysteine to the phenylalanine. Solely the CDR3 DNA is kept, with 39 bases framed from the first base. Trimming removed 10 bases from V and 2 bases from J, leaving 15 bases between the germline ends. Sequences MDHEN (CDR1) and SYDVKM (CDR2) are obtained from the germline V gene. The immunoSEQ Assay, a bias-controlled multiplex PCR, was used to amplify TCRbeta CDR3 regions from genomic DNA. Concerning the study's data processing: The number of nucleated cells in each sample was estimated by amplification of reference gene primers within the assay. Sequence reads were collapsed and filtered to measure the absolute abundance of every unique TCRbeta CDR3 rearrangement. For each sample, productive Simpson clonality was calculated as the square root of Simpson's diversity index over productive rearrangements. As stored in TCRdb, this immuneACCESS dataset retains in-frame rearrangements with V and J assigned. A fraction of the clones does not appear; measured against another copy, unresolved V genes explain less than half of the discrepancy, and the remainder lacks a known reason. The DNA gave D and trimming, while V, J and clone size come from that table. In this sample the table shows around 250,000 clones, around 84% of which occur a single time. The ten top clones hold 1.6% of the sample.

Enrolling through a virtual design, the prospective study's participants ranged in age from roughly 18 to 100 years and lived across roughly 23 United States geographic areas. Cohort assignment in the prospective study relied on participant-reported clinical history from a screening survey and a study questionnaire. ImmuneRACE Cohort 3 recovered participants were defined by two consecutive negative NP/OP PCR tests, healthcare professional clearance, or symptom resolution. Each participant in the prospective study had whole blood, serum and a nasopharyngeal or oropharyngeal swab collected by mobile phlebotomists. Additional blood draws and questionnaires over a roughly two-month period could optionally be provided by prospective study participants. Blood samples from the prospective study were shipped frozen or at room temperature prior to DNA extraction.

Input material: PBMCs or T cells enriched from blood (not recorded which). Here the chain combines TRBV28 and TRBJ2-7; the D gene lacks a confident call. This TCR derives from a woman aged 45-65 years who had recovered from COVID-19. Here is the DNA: TGTGCCACCCGAAGATGGGCAACCTACGAGCAGTACTTC. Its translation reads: CATRRWATYEQYF. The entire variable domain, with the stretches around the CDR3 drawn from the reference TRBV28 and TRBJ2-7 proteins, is DVKVTQSSRYLVKRTGEKVFLECVQDMDHENMFWYRQDPGLGLRLIYFSYDVKMKEKGDIPEGYSVSREKKERFSLILESASTNQTSMYLCATRRWATYEQYFGPGTRLTVT.